This TCR beta chain originates from a study of T cell repertoires in cytomegalovirus infection. Study-wide context: Based on public TCR beta signatures, there were indications of CMV infection and of a matching HLA type.

TCRdb used MiXCR to reprocess the reads, holding one entry per CDR3 protein. The sample comprises over 300,000 distinct CDR3 sequences, 9.5% of which are singletons, and 4.3% rests with the top ten. The table lists this clonotype with a few counts. The CDR3 is 16 residues long. J gave up 3 bases and V 5 bases, and 6 bases lay outside the gene matches. This TCR came from a human donor in good health (CMV status not recorded). Some clones in this sample may be carry-over from other donors' samples. The sample consisted of PBMCs. The J gene is TRBJ2-1, the V gene TRBV12-3 or TRBV12-4; 11 nucleotides agree with TRBD2. Here the CDR3 DNA reads TGTGCCAGCAGTCTCTTAGCGGGGGGGAACTACAATGAGCAGTTCTTC. This gives the protein CASSLLAGGNYNEQFF.